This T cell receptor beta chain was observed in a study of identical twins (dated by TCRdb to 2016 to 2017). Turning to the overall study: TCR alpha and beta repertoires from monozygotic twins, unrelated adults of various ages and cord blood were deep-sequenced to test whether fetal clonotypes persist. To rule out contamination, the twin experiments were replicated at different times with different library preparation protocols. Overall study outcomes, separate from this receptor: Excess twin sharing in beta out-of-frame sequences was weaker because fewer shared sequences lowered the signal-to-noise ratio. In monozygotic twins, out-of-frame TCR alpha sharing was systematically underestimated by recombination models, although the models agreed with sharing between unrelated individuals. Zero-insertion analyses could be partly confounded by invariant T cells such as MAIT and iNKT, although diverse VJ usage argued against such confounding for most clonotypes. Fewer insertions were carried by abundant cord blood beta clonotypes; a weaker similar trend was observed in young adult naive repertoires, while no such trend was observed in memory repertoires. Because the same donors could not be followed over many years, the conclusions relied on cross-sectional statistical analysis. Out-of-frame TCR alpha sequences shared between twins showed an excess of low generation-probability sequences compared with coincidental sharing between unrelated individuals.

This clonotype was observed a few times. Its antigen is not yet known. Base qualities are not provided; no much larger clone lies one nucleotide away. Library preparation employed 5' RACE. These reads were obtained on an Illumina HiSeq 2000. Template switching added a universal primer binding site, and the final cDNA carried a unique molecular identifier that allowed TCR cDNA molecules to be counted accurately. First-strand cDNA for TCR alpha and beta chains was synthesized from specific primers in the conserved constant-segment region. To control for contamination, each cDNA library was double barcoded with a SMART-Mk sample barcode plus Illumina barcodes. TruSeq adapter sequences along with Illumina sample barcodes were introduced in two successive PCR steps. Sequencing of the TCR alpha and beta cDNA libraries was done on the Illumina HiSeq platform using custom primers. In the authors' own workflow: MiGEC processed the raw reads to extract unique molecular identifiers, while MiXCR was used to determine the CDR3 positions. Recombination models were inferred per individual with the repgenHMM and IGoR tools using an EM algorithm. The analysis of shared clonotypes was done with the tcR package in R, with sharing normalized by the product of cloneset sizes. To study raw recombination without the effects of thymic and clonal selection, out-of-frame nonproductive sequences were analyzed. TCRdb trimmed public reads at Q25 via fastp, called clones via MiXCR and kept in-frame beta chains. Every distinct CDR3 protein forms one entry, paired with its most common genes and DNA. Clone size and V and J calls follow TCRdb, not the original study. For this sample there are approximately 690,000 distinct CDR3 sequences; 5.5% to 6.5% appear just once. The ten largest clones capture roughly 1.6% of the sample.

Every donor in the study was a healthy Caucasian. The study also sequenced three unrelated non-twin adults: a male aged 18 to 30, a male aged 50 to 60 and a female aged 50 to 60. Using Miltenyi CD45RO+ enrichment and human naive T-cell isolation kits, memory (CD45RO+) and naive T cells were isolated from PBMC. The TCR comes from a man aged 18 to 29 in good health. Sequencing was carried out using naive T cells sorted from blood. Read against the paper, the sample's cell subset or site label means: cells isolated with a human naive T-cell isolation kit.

The CDR3 reads CSARALAGANEQFF. DNA sequence: TGCAGTGCTAGGGCACTAGCGGGAGCCAATGAGCAGTTCTTC. The rearranged chain carries TRBV20-1 and TRBJ2-1, and 11 junctional nucleotides match TRBD2. For CDR1 and CDR2, the germline V gene (reference sequence) lists DFQATT and SNEGSKA. Inclusive of the bounding cysteine and phenylalanine, the CDR3 is 14 residues long. The kept DNA is CDR3 alone, 42 bases in frame from the first base. After removal of 3 bases from V and 6 bases from J, the junction retains 4 bases not matched to a gene.